These 16 T cell receptor beta chains were all obtained from the same sample, sequenced in a study of blood T cell repertoires in COVID-19. Generated by immunoSEQ multiplex PCR, the TCRdb table keeps only in-frame clones and is missing some. This sample carries tens of thousands of clones, over 70% of them seen once, and the ten largest clones take 7.5% to 8%. The sample consisted of peripheral blood. These receptors were collected from a woman aged 70-85 years with active or convalescent COVID-19.

CDR3 sequence: CASSFQRGGSTDTQYF. For the CDR3, the DNA is TGTGCCAGCAGCTTTCAGCGGGGGGGGAGCACAGATACGCAGTATTTT. The rearrangement links TRBV7-2 to TRBJ2-3; 10 positions agree with TRBD2. V trimming: 3 bases; J trimming: 0 bases; junction bases outside the gene matches: 3. From germline, CDR1 is SGHTA and CDR2 FQGNSA. This CDR3 contains 16 residues.

Comments on this clone: At one boundary the junction diverges from the germline segment, which might be a read error. This chain uses TRBV6-2 or TRBV6-3 with TRBJ2-7, with 7 positions matching TRBD2. The germline CDR1 and CDR2 sequences are MNHEY and SVGEGT. The CDR3 runs to 14 residues. The CDR3 sequence: CASSYYGTTYEQYF. The CDR3 nucleotides read TGTGCCAGCAGCTACTACGGGACTACCTACGAGCAGTACTTC.

The gene calls are TRBV9 and TRBJ1-4; 12 bases are shared with TRBD1. Germline loops: CDR1 SGDLS, CDR2 YYNGEE. Trimming at V came to 3 bases and at J to 8 bases, leaving 8 bases not matched to a gene. The CDR3 is 16 amino acids. CDR3 loop: CASSEGGTGGVEKLFF. The CDR3 nucleotides read TGTGCCAGCAGCGAAGGGGGGACAGGGGGCGTAGAAAAACTGTTTTTT.

Comments on this clone: One junction end does not reproduce the germline sequence, and a read error may be involved. The chain joins TRBV4-1 to TRBJ2-7; D unclear. Per germline, CDR1 MGHRA and CDR2 YSYEKL. This CDR3 spans 12 amino acids. CDR3 residues: CASSQEVDEQYF. CDR3 sequence (DNA): TGCGCTAGCAGCCAAGAGGTAGACGAGCAGTACTTC.

The chain uses TRBV19 and TRBJ1-5; TRBD1 is a possible D gene (5 bases). The CDR3 is 13 amino acids. V lost 7 bases and J 6 bases, leaving 13 bases between the germline ends. CDR1 and CDR2 (germline): LNHDA, SQIVND (reference sequence). CDR3 residues: CASTRQGSQPQHF. CDR3 in DNA: TGTGCCAGTACCCGGCAGGGCAGTCAGCCCCAGCATTTT.

The V and J genes are TRBV6-5 and TRBJ2-1; TRBD2 matches 13 bases. The CDR3 sequence is 14 residues long. Germline loops: CDR1 MNHEY, CDR2 SVGAGI. Losses at the gene ends were 5 bases for V and 6 bases for J; bases not matched to a gene: 1. The CDR3 sequence: CASSRLAGGNEQFF. CDR3 DNA sequence: TGTGCCAGCAGTAGACTAGCGGGGGGCAATGAGCAGTTCTTC.

The chain recombines TRBV6-1 with TRBJ1-6; D is unclear. Trimming stripped 3 bases from V and 5 bases from J, with 5 bases between. Per the germline V gene, CDR1 is MNHNS and CDR2 is SASEGT. The CDR3 runs to 13 residues. The CDR3 here is CASSDVDNSPLHF. The CDR3 nucleotides read TGTGCCAGCAGTGATGTAGATAATTCACCCCTCCACTTT.

The chain joins TRBV30 to TRBJ2-1; D may be TRBD2 (6 bases). The V gene lost 0 bases and the J gene lost 2 bases, with 8 bases spanning the gap. This CDR3 spans 14 amino acids. Germline V CDR1 and CDR2: GTSNPN, SVGIG (reference sequence). CDR3 sequence: CAWSVRGTYNEQFF. The CDR3, as DNA: TGTGCCTGGAGTGTACGCGGGACCTACAATGAGCAGTTCTTC. The whole variable domain, filled in from reference TRBV30 and TRBJ2-1, reads SQTIHQWPATLVQPVGSPLSLECTVEGTSNPNLYWYRQAAGRGLQLLFYSVGIGQISSEVPQNLSASRPQDRQFILSSKKLLLSDSGFYLCAWSVRGTYNEQFFGPGTRLTVL.

The chain couples TRBV19 to TRBJ2-6; 10 bases map to TRBD1. Trimming at V came to 9 bases and at J to 2 bases, leaving 1 base not matched to a gene. This CDR3 region has 14 residues. Germline V gene data show CDR1 as LNHDA and CDR2 as SQIVND (reference sequence). The CDR3 DNA follows: TGTGCCAGCGACAGGGGGCCTGGGGCCAACGTCCTGACTTTC. It translates to CASDRGPGANVLTF.

V usage is TRBV6-6 and J usage is TRBJ2-3, with D possibly being TRBD1 (7 bases). Germline lookup yields CDR1 MNHNY and CDR2 SVGAGI (reference sequence). V dropped 2 bases and J dropped 4 bases, with 16 bases sitting between them. The CDR3 runs to 16 residues. CDR3 sequence reads: CASSYAGQHESDTQYF. DNA for the CDR3: TGTGCCAGCAGTTACGCGGGACAGCACGAATCAGATACGCAGTATTTT.

The chain combines TRBV6-1 with TRBJ1-4; possibly TRBD1 for D (5 bases). The V gene's germline CDR1 is MNHNS and CDR2 SASEGT. V dropped 0 bases and J dropped 4 bases, with 15 bases sitting between them. The CDR3 extends over 17 amino acids. The chain's CDR3 is CASSEALSPGGNEKLFF. The CDR3 DNA follows: TGTGCCAGCAGTGAAGCGCTTTCCCCGGGGGGTAATGAAAAACTGTTTTTT.

The chain links TRBV4-1 to TRBJ1-4, with 9 bases matching TRBD1. In germline, CDR1 is MGHRA, CDR2 YSYEKL. V shed 4 bases, J shed 8 bases, and the junction held 8 bases outside the gene matches. This CDR3 has 15 residues. The CDR3, as DNA: TGCGCCAGCAGCCCAGGGACAGGGAATTGGGAAAAACTGTTTTTT. Translating gives CASSPGTGNWEKLFF.

The CDR3 here is CASSLVGATDTQYF. The CDR3 DNA is TGCGCCAGCAGCTTGGTGGGGGCTACAGATACGCAGTATTTT. The chain joins TRBV5-1 to TRBJ2-3; tentative D call: TRBD1 (6 bases). Trimming cost V 0 bases and J 3 bases, with 8 bases left between them. Per the germline V gene, CDR1 is SGHRS and CDR2 is YFSETQ. CDR3 length: 14 residues.

J is TRBJ2-5 and V is TRBV9; D is perhaps TRBD2 (6 bases). The CDR3 totals 14 residues. Trimming left V 3 bases short and J 4 bases short, with 13 bases between. Germline V lookup: CDR1 SGDLS, CDR2 YYNGEE. This CDR3 reads CASSATGVGETQYF. The CDR3 DNA is TGTGCCAGCAGCGCGACGGGAGTTGGAGAGACCCAGTACTTC.

The V and J genes are TRBV6-1 and TRBJ1-1; D gene ambiguous. Trimming stripped 3 bases from V and 12 bases from J, with 14 bases between. In germline, CDR1 is MNHNS, CDR2 SASEGT. This CDR3 contains 12 residues. The CDR3 sequence: CASSERAWGTFF. CDR3 nucleotide sequence: TGTGCCAGCAGTGAGAGGGCGTGGGGAACTTTCTTT.

The chain employs TRBV7-8 and TRBJ2-5; a possible D gene is TRBD1 (5 bases). The germline V gene has CDR1 SGHVS and CDR2 FQNEAQ. V lost 5 bases and J 4 bases, leaving 17 bases between the germline ends. The CDR3 runs 15 residues. Here the CDR3 reads CASSGWQEGAETQYF. The CDR3 DNA reads as TGTGCCAGCAGCGGCTGGCAGGAAGGGGCAGAGACCCAGTACTTC.